This T cell receptor beta chain was identified in a study of control samples from healthy donors and cancer patients (dated by TCRdb to 2020 to 2021). Comment on this clone: Its antigen has not been determined. No quality values exist for individual bases; no much larger clone is one base distant.

Measured from the cysteine to the phenylalanine, the CDR3 is 13 residues long. The retained sequence is limited to the CDR3, 39 bases, with the frame set at the first base. The germline V gene provides CDR1 MRHNA and CDR2 SNTAGT. A distance of 12 bases separates the germline ends of V and J, which lose 5 bases and 7 bases respectively. Preparation of the library involved the immunoSEQ multiplex PCR assay. Imported from immuneACCESS, the table was reduced by TCRdb to in-frame sequences with V and J called. These copies leave out some clones; in studies compared against another copy, an unresolved V gene accounts for under half, and the cause of the remainder is not known. The table for this sample lists over 100,000 clones; over 85% of them were counted only once. The ten biggest clones cover roughly 6% of the sample.

The chain employs TRBV6-4 and TRBJ2-1, and the D gene may be TRBD1, 6 bases matching. The clonotype comes from a man aged 18 to 29 in good health. The specimen sequenced was blood. The sequence in DNA is TGTGCCAGCAGTACTACAGGGACAAATGAGCAGTTCTTC. This sequence encodes CASSTTGTNEQFF.